This record concerns one T cell receptor (beta chain) sequence. The antigen is unknown. This specimen comes from a study of Graves' ophthalmopathy and Graves' hyperthyroidism. Using RNA transcripts, the TCR beta CDR3 regions were amplified. HTBI primers primed a first-round RT-PCR, and a second-round multiplex PCR followed. TCRdb used MiXCR to reprocess the multiplex PCR reads, holding one entry per CDR3 protein. The sample lists about 1.2 million distinct CDR3 sequences, 35% to 40% occurring once. Study-level results: The model forecast ophthalmopathy progression, reaching 60% to 71% sensitivity and 72.22% specificity. Among thyroid clonotypes expanded above 0.001 frequency, most also appeared in blood.

Enrollment excluded any patients with other autoimmune diseases, uncontrolled infections, pregnancy or lactation. The CDR3 consists of 14 residues. Germline V gene sequence: CDR1 MDHEN, CDR2 SYDVKM. Trimming removed 6 bases from V and 0 bases from J, with 10 bases in between. The sequence came from an adult man with Graves' hyperthyroidism. The rearrangement links TRBV28 to TRBJ2-3, with D perhaps given as TRBD1 or TRBD2 (5 bases each). The sample taken for sequencing was peripheral blood or thyroid tissue (not recorded which). DNA of the CDR3: TGTGCCAGCAGCCGAGGGGCTAGCACAGATACGCAGTATTTT. The encoded protein is CASSRGASTDTQYF. Full variable domain (missing parts from reference TRBV28 and TRBJ2-3): DVKVTQSSRYLVKRTGEKVFLECVQDMDHENMFWYRQDPGLGLRLIYFSYDVKMKEKGDIPEGYSVSREKKERFSLILESASTNQTSMYLCASSRGASTDTQYFGPGTRLTVL.